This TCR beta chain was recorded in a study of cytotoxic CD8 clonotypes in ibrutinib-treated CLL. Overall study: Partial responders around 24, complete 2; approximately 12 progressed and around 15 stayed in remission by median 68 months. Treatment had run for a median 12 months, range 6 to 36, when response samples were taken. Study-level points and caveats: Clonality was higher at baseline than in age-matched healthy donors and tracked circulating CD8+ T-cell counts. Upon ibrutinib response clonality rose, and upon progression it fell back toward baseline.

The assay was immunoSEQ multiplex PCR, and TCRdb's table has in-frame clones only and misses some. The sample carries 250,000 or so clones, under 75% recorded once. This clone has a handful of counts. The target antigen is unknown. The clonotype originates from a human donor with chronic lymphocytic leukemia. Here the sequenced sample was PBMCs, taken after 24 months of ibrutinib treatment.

The CDR3 spells CASSFRVEVTGELFF. The CDR3, as DNA: TGTGCCAGCAGCTTCAGGGTTGAGGTCACCGGGGAGCTGTTTTTT. The chain has TRBV4-2 and TRBJ2-2; D is possibly TRBD1 (5 bases). This CDR3 spans 15 amino acids. CDR1 is LGHNA and CDR2 is YNFKEQ in the germline V gene. The V end lost 5 bases, the J end lost 4 bases, and 14 bases lay between the germline ends.